The clone carrying this T cell receptor (beta chain) was detected many times. TRAV- and TRBV-specific primers primed first-strand cDNA, covering alpha and beta chains. The PCR that amplified TCRs ran for about 20 cycles, relying on a constant-region primer and a V-primer adapter. Each CDR3 protein gets one entry after TCRdb re-called the reads with MiXCR. Of around 84,000 distinct CDR3 sequences in the sample, less than 20% were seen once. As to time point: after trial treatment. Stated treatment: LDRT plus nivolumab, ipilimumab, low-dose cyclophosphamide and aspirin (RACIN trial). These data originate in a study of low-dose radiotherapy and immunotherapy resistance in tumors. Background on the study: One day before radiation and immunotherapy, intravenous cyclophosphamide 200 mg/m2 was administered, with this repeated every two weeks.

Trimming shortened V by 1 base and J by 3 bases, and 13 bases separated the two germline ends. Germline values: CDR1 SGHRS, CDR2 YFSETQ. The CDR3 is 15 amino acids. The starting material was PBMCs, obtained after low-dose radiotherapy plus immunotherapy. The chain links TRBV5-1 to TRBJ2-5; D not resolved. This TCR was recovered from a male donor with prostate cancer. The DNA for the CDR3 is TGCGCCAGCAGCTTGATGTATGCAGATAAAGAGACCCAGTACTTC. This translates into CASSLMYADKETQYF.